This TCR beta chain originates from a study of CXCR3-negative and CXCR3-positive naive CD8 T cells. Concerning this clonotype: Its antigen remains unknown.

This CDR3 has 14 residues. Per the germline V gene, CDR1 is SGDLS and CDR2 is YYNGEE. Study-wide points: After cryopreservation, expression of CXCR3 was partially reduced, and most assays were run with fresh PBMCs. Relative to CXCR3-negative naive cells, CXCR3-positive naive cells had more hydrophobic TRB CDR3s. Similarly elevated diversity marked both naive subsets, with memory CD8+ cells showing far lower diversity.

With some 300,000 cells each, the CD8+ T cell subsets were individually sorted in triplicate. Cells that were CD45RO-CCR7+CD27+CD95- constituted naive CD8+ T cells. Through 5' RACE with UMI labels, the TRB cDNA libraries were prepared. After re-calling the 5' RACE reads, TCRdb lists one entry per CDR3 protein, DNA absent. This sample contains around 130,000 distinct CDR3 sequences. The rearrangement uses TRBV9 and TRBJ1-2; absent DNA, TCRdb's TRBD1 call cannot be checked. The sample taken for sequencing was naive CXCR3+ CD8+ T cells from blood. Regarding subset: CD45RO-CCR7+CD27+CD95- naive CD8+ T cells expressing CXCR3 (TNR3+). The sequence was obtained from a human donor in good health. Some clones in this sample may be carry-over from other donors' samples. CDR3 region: CASSSRTGGDGYTF.